This T cell receptor beta chain originates from a study of blood T cell repertoires in COVID-19. About the study: Some COVID-19 samples were acute and others convalescent; all came from the United States, Italy and Spain. From T cells, B-cell-depleted T cells, or PBMCs came the material, which was cDNA or gDNA.

CDR3 length: 12 residues. Germline V gene lookup returns CDR1 MDHEN and CDR2 SYDVKM. V was clipped by 6 bases and J by 10 bases, with 13 bases between them. Per the study methods: Nucleated cell number was recorded as an estimate derived from reference gene primer amplification. The repertoire was sequenced with immunoSEQ multiplex PCR; TCRdb's copy has only in-frame clones and lacks some. The V and J calls and the clone size are those of that table, but D and trimming were determined from the DNA. The sample records tens of thousands of clones, approximately 85% being singletons. What was sequenced was peripheral blood. This receptor was obtained from a human donor in a cohort sampled during active COVID-19. This chain links TRBV28 with TRBJ1-3; D uncertain. The CDR3 DNA reads as TGTGCCAGCAGCCACCCGGACTCTACCATATATTTT. Protein product: CASSHPDSTIYF.